This T cell receptor beta chain was obtained from a study of blood T cell repertoires in COVID-19 (TCRdb year 2020). At the level of the whole study: Collaborator samples came from the United States, Italy and Spain and covered acute and convalescent phases of COVID-19. Deeply sampled blood TCRbeta repertoires from subjects exposed to, actively infected with, or recovered from COVID-19 were included in the dataset. The prospective study material was composed of cDNA or gDNA derived from T cells, B-cell-depleted T cells, or PBMCs. A freely available public database, intended as a resource for researchers studying the immune response to SARS-CoV-2, is where the repertoires were released. Where HLA class I and class II types were available, the types were taken from metadata supplied by the sample provider, not from assay-based typing. Sample metadata almost always included a de-identified subject ID, COVID-19 status, age in years and sex. The samples were drawn from the first 160 participants of the ongoing ImmuneRACE study and from 950 to 1,500 subjects provided by 6 global collaborators.

The immunoSEQ Assay, a bias-controlled multiplex PCR, was used to amplify TCRbeta CDR3 regions from genomic DNA. The original pipeline was this. Nucleated cell counts per sample were estimated from amplification of reference gene primers within the assay. Sequence reads were collapsed and filtered to measure the absolute abundance of every unique TCRbeta CDR3 rearrangement. For each sample, productive Simpson clonality was calculated by taking the square root of Simpson's diversity index across productive rearrangements. In TCRdb, the immuneACCESS table is reduced to in-frame sequences with V and J assigned. These tables do not hold every clone; where another copy was compared, an unresolved V gene accounts for under half, and the others remain unexplained. V and J calls and clone size follow that table, whereas D and trimming were derived from the DNA. The sample profile shows around 100,000 clones; about 90% of them were found once. 11% of the sample belongs to the ten largest clones.

The CDR3 starts with the cysteine, ends with the phenylalanine, and has 14 residues. The only DNA kept is the CDR3, 42 bases in frame from the first base. V is shortened by 7 bases, J by 8 bases, and the region joining them spans 15 bases. Taken from the germline V gene, the CDR1 and CDR2 loops are SNHLY and FYNNEI. Collaborating institutions collected whole blood in K2EDTA tubes following their own protocols. Collaborator samples were shipped for TCRbeta analysis as frozen whole blood, isolated PBMCs, or DNA extracted from either sample type. A remark on this clone: The antigen this receptor binds is unknown. No base-level quality is on record; no much larger clone is a single base apart.

Overall study results and their limits: Clinical and demographic metadata were provided uncurated, with the amount varying by source and participant.

The V gene is TRBV2 and the J gene is TRBJ1-6; no D segment can be confidently identified. Sequenced sample: peripheral blood. This receptor was obtained from a woman in her thirties with acute or convalescent COVID-19. The DNA is TGTGCCAGCATAAAGAACAGACCGGATTCACCCCTCCACTTT. It translates to CASIKNRPDSPLHF.